The source of this T cell receptor (beta chain) is a study of beta chain features in type 1 diabetes. On the study more broadly: Patient and healthy donor groups were alike in age, gender and cell yields.

Details on this clone: Its antigen is not known.

Trimming shortened V by 6 bases and J by 7 bases, and 21 bases separated the two germline ends. CDR3 length: 15 residues. Germline CDR1 reads MNHEY; CDR2 reads SVGAGI. Study-wide points: Compared to healthy donors, patients appeared to have naive, central memory and Treg TCRB repertoires that were more alike. People with Type 1 diabetes carried modestly yet significantly shorter TCRB CDR3s in all four CD4+ subsets.

As every portion of the isolated RNA was reverse transcribed, the sequencing read expressed TCRB transcripts. Assay used: immunoSEQ multiplex PCR; TCRdb lists only in-frame clones, some missing. In the table there are about 160,000 clones, approximately 8.8% of which are singletons. This TCR derives from a woman aged 25 to 39 with type 1 diabetes. The source material was central memory CD4+ T cells from blood. The rearrangement uses TRBV6-5 and TRBJ1-2, with D perhaps matching TRBD1 (6 bases). The DNA of the CDR3 is TGTGCCAGCAGGCCGGATTACAGGGTAGCGAGTGGCTACACCTTC. It yields the protein CASRPDYRVASGYTF.